This TCR beta chain was captured in a study of CD8+CD57+ T cells in acquired aplastic anemia. Looking at the study overall: Average DNA yield from sorted CD4+ and CD8+ cells was about 3 ug.

Germline CDR1 SGHVS, CDR2 FQNEAQ. The CDR3 has 16 amino acids. The V end lost 5 bases, the J end lost 2 bases, and 19 bases lay between the germline ends. Both TCR beta VDJ combination and CDR3 sequence profiling were carried out. Genomic DNA was the template for this profiling. TCRdb reanalysed the reads using MiXCR and keeps one entry per CDR3 protein. Of approximately 170,000 distinct CDR3 sequences in the sample, about 64% are singletons; the top ten hold about 41%. The V gene is TRBV7-8, the J gene TRBJ2-7; D could derive from TRBD1 or TRBD2 (5 bases each). This receptor was taken from a human donor in good health. What was sequenced was sorted CD4+, CD8+, or CD8+CD57+ T cells (not recorded which) from PBMCs. The CDR3 bases are TGTGCCAGCAGCCCCCTGCCGGGACCGAGGACCTACGAGCAGTACTTC. Translation gives CASSPLPGPRTYEQYF.